Each of the 21 T cell receptor beta chains below was sequenced from the same sample in a study of blood T cell repertoires in COVID-19. Here immunoSEQ multiplex PCR was the method, and the copy in TCRdb shows in-frame clones only, minus some. The sample carries 150,000 to 200,000 clones, roughly nine tenths recorded once. Sequencing was performed on peripheral blood. All receptors derive from a man between 65 and 85 years old with active or convalescent COVID-19.

The genes are TRBV19 and TRBJ1-3; unclear D gene. CDR3 length: 13 amino acids. CDR1 and CDR2 (germline): LNHDA, SQIVND (reference sequence). V lost 5 bases and J lost 4, with 9 bases in between. CDR3 nucleotide sequence: TGTGCCAGTAGTCCTGTCGCGGGAAACACCATATATTTT. Its protein product is CASSPVAGNTIYF.

V is TRBV27 and J is TRBJ1-4, with D unresolved. The CDR3 sequence is 14 residues long. The germline V gene has CDR1 MNHEY and CDR2 SMNVEV (reference sequence). The V end was cut by 2 bases, the J end by 4 bases, with 8 bases between. The CDR3 nucleotides read TGTGCCAGCAGTTTAGGTAGATTTAATGAAAAACTGTTTTTT. It specifies CASSLGRFNEKLFF.

The genes are TRBV5-4 and TRBJ1-5; no clear D gene. V lost 0 bases, J lost 4 bases, and 11 bases lay in between. CDR3 length: 15 amino acids. The germline gives CDR1 SGHNT, CDR2 YYREEE (reference sequence). DNA for the CDR3: TGTGCCAGCAGCTTGGATGCAACGGGTAATCAGCCCCAGCATTTT. Residues: CASSLDATGNQPQHF. Based on the CDR3 plus reference TRBV5-4 and TRBJ1-5, the full variable domain is ETGVTQSPTHLIKTRGQQVTLRCSSQSGHNTVSWYQQALGQGPQFIFQYYREEENGRGNFPPRFSGLQFPNYSSELNVNALELDDSALYLCASSLDATGNQPQHFGDGTRLSIL.

In this sample, this clone turned up once. The V gene is TRBV7-8, the J gene TRBJ2-7; TRBD2 matches at 9 bases. This CDR3 region has 17 residues. In germline, CDR1 is SGHVS, CDR2 FQNEAQ. The junction had 12 bases not matched to a gene; V was cut back by 6 bases and J by 0 bases. CDR3 DNA sequence: TGTGCCAGCAGGAAAAGCGGGGGGCCCAGGAGCTCCTACGAGCAGTACTTC. Translated, it gives CASRKSGGPRSSYEQYF.

V usage is TRBV28 and J usage is TRBJ2-4, with TRBD1 matching 7 bases. V was pared by 6 bases and J by 3 bases, with 2 bases of the junction left unmatched. Germline V CDR1 and CDR2: MDHEN, SYDVKM. The length of the CDR3 is 13 residues. The CDR3 region is CASSRDSKNIQYF. The CDR3 DNA follows: TGTGCCAGCAGCCGGGACAGCAAAAACATTCAGTACTTC. Full variable domain (remainder filled in from reference TRBV28 and TRBJ2-4): DVKVTQSSRYLVKRTGEKVFLECVQDMDHENMFWYRQDPGLGLRLIYFSYDVKMKEKGDIPEGYSVSREKKERFSLILESASTNQTSMYLCASSRDSKNIQYFGAGTRLSVL.

This sequence joins TRBV19 and TRBJ2-3; D perhaps matches TRBD2 (5 bases). Germline values: CDR1 LNHDA, CDR2 SQIVND (reference sequence). The CDR3 contains 14 residues. The germline V and J ends were trimmed by 3 bases and 5 bases, with 12 bases remaining between them. The CDR3 DNA reads TGTGCCAGTAGTATGCAACTAGAGCTAGATACGCAGTATTTT. Its translation: CASSMQLELDTQYF. Together with reference TRBV19 and TRBJ2-3, the CDR3 gives the full variable domain: DGGITQSPKYLFRKEGQNVTLSCEQNLNHDAMYWYRQDPGQGLRLIYYSQIVNDFQKGDIAEGYSVSREKKESFPLTVTSAQKNPTAFYLCASSMQLELDTQYFGPGTRLTVL.

This clone turned up a few times. V is TRBV7-6 and J is TRBJ2-7; 7 bases are shared with TRBD1. The V gene's germline CDR1 is SGHVS and CDR2 FNYEAQ. Trimming removed 6 bases from V and 4 bases from J; junction bases left unmatched: 6. The CDR3 has 13 amino acids. The CDR3 region has the DNA TGTGCCAGCAGATCGACAGGGATGTACGAGCAGTACTTC. As protein: CASRSTGMYEQYF.

The chain links TRBV10-3 to TRBJ2-1, with TRBD2 matching 10 bases. Trimming cost V 8 bases and J 7 bases; bases outside gene matches: 2. Germline CDR1 reads ENHRY; CDR2 reads SYGVKD. The CDR3 spans 12 residues. In nucleotides, the CDR3 is TGTGCCATCGGACTAGCGGTAAATGAGCAGTTCTTC. Translating gives CAIGLAVNEQFF.

This clone has more than one count but fewer than ten. The genes are TRBV7-2 and TRBJ2-3; 9 bases match TRBD2. The CDR3 consists of 14 residues. CDR1 and CDR2 from the germline V gene are SGHTA and FQGNSA. V shed 6 bases, J shed 6 bases, and the junction held 7 bases outside the gene matches. The CDR3 is CASRLAGRFDTQYF. The CDR3 nucleotides are TGTGCCAGCAGGCTAGCGGGAAGGTTTGATACGCAGTATTTT.

The genes are TRBV2 and TRBJ2-1, with 7 nucleotides matching TRBD2. This CDR3 contains 14 residues. Germline V gives CDR1 SNHLY, CDR2 FYNNEI. V dropped 7 bases and J dropped 4; count of bases not matched to a gene: 7. CDR3 region: CASKAREGYNEQFF. The CDR3, as DNA: TGTGCCAGCAAGGCGAGGGAGGGATACAATGAGCAGTTCTTC.

V and J are TRBV10-3 and TRBJ2-5; 10 bases match TRBD2. The germline V gene has CDR1 ENHRY and CDR2 SYGVKD. V was clipped by 5 bases and J by 4 bases; unmatched bases: 7. The CDR3 loop spans 15 amino acids. As DNA, the CDR3 is TGTGCCATCAGTAGCGGGGGGGCGGTTGGAGAGACCCAGTACTTC. Amino acid sequence: CAISSGGAVGETQYF.

V usage is TRBV19 and J usage is TRBJ1-5; a possible D gene is TRBD1 (6 bases). Trimming stripped 0 bases from V and 9 bases from J, with 6 bases between. The CDR3 runs 12 residues. Germline V gives CDR1 LNHDA, CDR2 SQIVND (reference sequence). The CDR3 bases are TGTGCCAGTAGTATAGACAGGGGGCCCCAGCATTTT. Its translation is CASSIDRGPQHF.

The chain couples TRBV6-2 or TRBV6-3 to TRBJ1-5, with 7 bases matching TRBD1. The CDR3 runs 14 residues. Losses at the gene ends were 2 bases for V and 6 bases for J; bases not matched to a gene: 4. Germline V gene sequence: CDR1 MNHEY, CDR2 SVGEGT. The CDR3 nucleotides read TGTGCCAGCAGTTACCAGGGGGTGAGTCAGCCCCAGCATTTT. Amino acid sequence: CASSYQGVSQPQHF.

The chain combines TRBV18 with TRBJ2-1; 10 nucleotides agree with TRBD2. V gave up 0 bases and J gave up 4 bases; unmatched junction bases: 9. This CDR3 spans 18 amino acids. Germline-derived CDR1 and CDR2 are KGHSH and LQKENI. In DNA, the CDR3 is TGTGCCAGCTCACCACCTCCTTCGAGACTAGCGGGTTACAATGAGCAGTTCTTC. Its translation is CASSPPPSRLAGYNEQFF. Supplemented by reference TRBV18 and TRBJ2-1, the full variable domain reads NAGVMQNPRHLVRRRGQEARLRCSPMKGHSHVYWYRQLPEEGLKFMVYLQKENIIDESGMPKERFSAEFPKEGPSILRIQQVVRGDSAAYFCASSPPPSRLAGYNEQFFGPGTRLTVL.

The table lists this clone with a count of one. This sequence joins TRBV3-1 (or the pseudogene TRBV3-2) and TRBJ1-5; a weak D match, TRBD1 (5 bases). V was pared by 1 base and J by 1 base, with 11 bases between. This CDR3 is built from 16 residues. Germline V gives CDR1 LGHDT, CDR2 YNNKEL (reference sequence). The CDR3 sequence: CASSQGAGGSNQPQHF. The CDR3 coding sequence is TGTGCCAGCAGCCAAGGCGCCGGGGGGAGCAATCAGCCCCAGCATTTT.

The DNA of the CDR3 is TGTGCCAGCAGCCCCGAGGCGGGGAGCACCGGGGAGCTGTTTTTT. This gives the protein CASSPEAGSTGELFF. The chain employs TRBV9 and TRBJ2-2; possibly TRBD2 for D (6 bases). V dropped 4 bases and J dropped 4 bases, with 14 bases sitting between them. Germline CDR1 reads SGDLS; CDR2 reads YYNGEE. This CDR3 is built from 15 residues.

This clone was recorded once. This chain links TRBV19 with TRBJ1-1; tentatively, D is TRBD1 (6 bases). Trimming took off 6 bases at V and 3 bases at J, with 14 bases between the two ends. Per germline, CDR1 LNHDA and CDR2 SQIVND (reference sequence). The CDR3 has 14 residues. The CDR3, as DNA: TGTGCCAGTAGCCGGGGGGCTCGGGACACTGAAGCTTTCTTT. Protein sequence: CASSRGARDTEAFF. The full variable domain, with the rest looked up from reference TRBV19 and TRBJ1-1, is DGGITQSPKYLFRKEGQNVTLSCEQNLNHDAMYWYRQDPGQGLRLIYYSQIVNDFQKGDIAEGYSVSREKKESFPLTVTSAQKNPTAFYLCASSRGARDTEAFFGQGTRLTVV.

The chain links TRBV7-9 to TRBJ2-1, with D perhaps matching TRBD2 (6 bases). CDR1 and CDR2 (germline): SEHNR, FQNEAQ (reference sequence). This CDR3 region has 14 residues. Trimming cost V 2 bases and J 10 bases, with 15 bases left between them. DNA for the CDR3: TGTGCCAGCAGCTTATCCCTAGCGTTAGGGGAGCAGTTCTTC. As protein: CASSLSLALGEQFF.

The chain employs TRBV24-1 and TRBJ2-3; TRBD1 matches 10 bases. Germline values: CDR1 KGHDR, CDR2 SFDVKD. The CDR3 covers 15 residues. Unmatched junction bases numbered 4, after V lost 4 bases and J lost 4 bases. The CDR3 reads CATSDSGQGADTQYF. The CDR3 coding sequence is TGTGCCACCAGTGACTCCGGACAGGGGGCAGATACGCAGTATTTT.

The rearrangement uses TRBV5-1 and TRBJ2-5; no firm D call. V shed 0 bases and J shed 5 bases, with 11 bases lying between them. This CDR3 has 14 residues. Per germline, CDR1 SGHRS and CDR2 YFSETQ. The CDR3 sequence: CASSLGLLTETQYF. CDR3 DNA: TGCGCCAGCAGCTTGGGACTTCTAACGGAGACCCAGTACTTC.

The chain is built from TRBV9 and TRBJ2-3, with D perhaps TRBD1 (6 bases). This CDR3 spans 14 amino acids. Trimming cost V 4 bases and J 4 bases, with 13 bases left between them. Germline V gene lookup returns CDR1 SGDLS and CDR2 YYNGEE. CDR3 DNA: TGTGCCAGCAGCCCACAGGGATCCCCAGATACGCAGTATTTT. This translates into CASSPQGSPDTQYF.